Following are 21 T cell receptor beta chains from one sample sequenced in a study of Graves' ophthalmopathy and Graves' hyperthyroidism. Amplified TCR beta CDR3 regions were obtained using RNA transcripts as template. HTBI primers served in a first-round RT-PCR, which a second-round multiplex PCR followed. From the multiplex PCR reads, TCRdb called clonotypes with MiXCR, one entry per CDR3 protein. Counted here are hundreds of thousands of distinct CDR3 sequences, 20% to 25% occurring once; the ten biggest clones make up around 3.1%. Sequences were obtained from peripheral blood. The receptors here all came from a woman aged 18-30 years with stable Graves' hyperthyroidism.

This clonotype was observed at least ten times. This chain uses TRBV9 with TRBJ2-5, with TRBD2 identical over 11 bases. From germline, CDR1 is SGDLS and CDR2 YYNGEE. Germline trimming cut 3 bases from V and 5 bases from J; bases unmatched to any gene: 9. The CDR3 consists of 16 residues. The CDR3 reads CASSDHSGRADETQYF. In DNA form, the CDR3 reads TGTGCCAGCAGCGACCATAGCGGGAGGGCCGATGAGACCCAGTACTTC.

This clonotype appeared many times. This sequence joins TRBV20-1 and TRBJ2-2; D unclear. This CDR3 comprises 16 residues. Trimming stripped 0 bases from V and 1 base from J, with 12 bases between. Looked up from germline, CDR1 is DFQATT and CDR2 is SNEGSKA (reference sequence). CDR3 nucleotide sequence: TGCAGTGCTAGAGATGAAAGACGACTGAACACCGGGGAGCTGTTTTTT. Translated, it gives CSARDERRLNTGELFF.

This clonotype was counted many times. V and J are TRBV7-9 and TRBJ2-7; 9 bases line up with TRBD1. The germline V gene has CDR1 SEHNR and CDR2 FQNEAQ (reference sequence). The CDR3 has 13 residues. The junction had 5 bases not matched to a gene; V was cut back by 8 bases and J by 3 bases. The CDR3: CASSRQGGYEQYF. The CDR3 nucleotides read TGTGCCAGCTCCCGACAGGGGGGCTACGAGCAGTACTTC.

The chain has TRBV7-4 and TRBJ2-4, with D perhaps assigned TRBD1 or TRBD2 (5 bases each). Per germline, CDR1 SGHVT and CDR2 SQSDAQ. This CDR3 has 16 amino acids. V gave up 5 bases and J gave up 5 bases, with 19 bases separating them. The CDR3 reads CASSRGATLPQNIQYF. CDR3 nucleotides: TGTGCCAGCAGCCGAGGGGCTACCCTCCCCCAAAACATTCAGTACTTC.

This clonotype was counted at least ten times. The rearrangement links TRBV24-1 to TRBJ1-5, with a tentative D call TRBD1 (5 bases). The CDR3 runs 19 residues. The germline V and J ends were trimmed by 1 base and 2 bases, with 20 bases remaining between them. The germline CDR1 and CDR2 sequences are KGHDR and SFDVKD. CDR3 residues: CATSDFPLVREEGNQPQHF. The CDR3 DNA follows: TGTGCCACCAGTGATTTTCCCCTCGTCAGGGAAGAAGGCAATCAGCCCCAGCATTTT.

This clonotype was seen many times. The chain recombines TRBV20-1 with TRBJ2-4, with unresolved D. Germline loops: CDR1 DFQATT, CDR2 SNEGSKA (reference sequence). This CDR3 spans 13 amino acids. The germline V and J ends were trimmed by 2 bases and 7 bases, with 12 bases remaining between them. CDR3 loop: CSARFMGRNIQYF. In nucleotides, the CDR3 is TGCAGTGCTAGATTTATGGGCCGGAACATTCAGTACTTC.

This clonotype was recorded at least ten times. J is TRBJ1-1 and V is TRBV2, with 7 bases matching TRBD1. This CDR3 has 15 amino acids. Unmatched junction bases numbered 6, after V lost 5 bases and J lost 0 bases. Germline values: CDR1 SNHLY, CDR2 FYNNEI. The CDR3 region is CASSPQGVLNTEAFF. Here the CDR3 DNA reads TGTGCCAGCAGTCCTCAGGGGGTTCTGAACACTGAAGCTTTCTTT.

This clonotype occurred a few times. V is TRBV9 and J is TRBJ1-3, with D perhaps TRBD1 (5 bases). Germline V CDR1 and CDR2: SGDLS, YYNGEE. This CDR3 is built from 16 residues. V lost 4 bases to trimming and J lost 0 bases, with 14 bases between them. The CDR3 spells CASSPLGVLSGNTIYF. CDR3 nucleotide sequence: TGTGCCAGCAGCCCCCTGGGGGTCCTCTCTGGAAACACCATATATTTT.

This clonotype occurred many times. J is TRBJ2-5 and V is TRBV28; 10 bases agree with TRBD2. Trimming took 2 bases from V and 6 from J; bases not matched to a gene: 12. The CDR3 sequence is 17 residues long. Per germline, CDR1 MDHEN and CDR2 SYDVKM. The DNA of the CDR3 is TGTGCCAGCAGTTTAATCTTTGGGACTAGCGTTGCAAAGACCCAGTACTTC. Its protein product is CASSLIFGTSVAKTQYF.

This clonotype was seen at least ten times. The rearrangement links TRBV7-3 to TRBJ1-2; 8 nucleotides line up with TRBD1. The CDR3 spans 14 residues. CDR1 and CDR2 (germline): SGHTA, FQGTGA. J lost 10 bases, V lost 2 bases, and 9 bases had no gene match. In DNA, the CDR3 is TGTGCCAGCAGCTTAGCGACTGGACAGGGTGTCTACACCTTC. This gives the protein CASSLATGQGVYTF.

This clonotype appeared a few times. The rearrangement uses TRBV28 and TRBJ1-2; 11 bases match TRBD1. Per the germline V gene, CDR1 is MDHEN and CDR2 is SYDVKM. This CDR3 contains 15 residues. Trimming at V came to 6 bases and at J to 7 bases, leaving 10 bases not matched to a gene. Written as DNA, the CDR3 is TGTGCCAGCAGCGCCATGCGGACAGGGGGCCTTGGCTACACCTTC. As protein: CASSAMRTGGLGYTF.

This clonotype was recorded many times. The rearrangement joins TRBV28 to TRBJ2-7; D is possibly TRBD1 or TRBD2 (5 bases each). The CDR3 spans 14 residues. Germline CDR1 and CDR2: MDHEN and SYDVKM. Trimming stripped 7 bases from V and 3 bases from J, with 16 bases between. The chain's CDR3 is CASTDFQGRYEQYF. CDR3 bases: TGTGCCAGCACCGACTTCCAGGGACGCTACGAGCAGTACTTC.

Points on this clonotype: A clone one base away is much larger, so this may be a read error. J is TRBJ1-1 and V is TRBV6-5; D is ambiguous. The CDR3 totals 9 residues. In germline, CDR1 is MNHEY, CDR2 SVGAGI. The CDR3 reads CASSSEACF. The CDR3 region has the DNA TGTGCCAGCAGTTCCGAAGCTTGCTTT.

This clonotype was detected ten times or more. The rearrangement joins TRBV10-3 to TRBJ1-2; D remains ambiguous. CDR3 length: 19 residues. Trimming took 0 bases from V and 1 from J, leaving 21 bases between them. CDR1 and CDR2 (germline): ENHRY, SYGVKD. The CDR3, as DNA: TGTGCCATCAGTGAGTCGGGAATTTTCGGCAAGATGGTTAACTATGGCTACACCTTC. Amino acid sequence: CAISESGIFGKMVNYGYTF.

This clonotype showed up many times. The V call is TRBV15, the J call TRBJ1-5, with TRBD1 as a possible D gene (5 bases). V dropped 6 bases and J dropped 1 base, with 16 bases sitting between them. The germline CDR1 and CDR2 sequences are LNHNV and YYDKDF (reference sequence). CDR3 size: 16 residues. The CDR3 region has the DNA TGTGCCACCAGGCGCCGCCAGGGTCCAAGCAATCAGCCCCAGCATTTT. It yields the protein CATRRRQGPSNQPQHF.

This clonotype was detected many times. Written as DNA, the CDR3 is TGTGCCAGCCGAGTAACAGGGTCCCCGAAGGGGGAGACCCAGTACTTC. It specifies CASRVTGSPKGETQYF. This sequence joins TRBV19 and TRBJ2-5; D might be TRBD1 (6 bases). In germline, CDR1 is LNHDA, CDR2 SQIVND (reference sequence). Between the trimmed V and J ends, which lost 9 bases and 5 bases, there was a span of 25 bases. This CDR3 contains 16 residues.

This chain uses TRBV30 with TRBJ2-2, with D tentatively TRBD1 (6 bases). The germline V gene has CDR1 GTSNPN and CDR2 SVGIG (reference sequence). Trimming removed 1 base at V and 2 bases at J, with 11 bases between. The CDR3 has 15 residues. CDR3 region: CAWSALQGNTGELFF. Here the CDR3 DNA reads TGTGCCTGGAGTGCGTTACAGGGAAACACCGGGGAGCTGTTTTTT.

In this sample, this clonotype turned up many times. The chain is built from TRBV20-1 and TRBJ2-5; the D gene could be TRBD1 or TRBD2 (5 bases each). V was pared by 6 bases and J by 1 base, with 18 bases between. Germline V gene sequence: CDR1 DFQATT, CDR2 SNEGSKA (reference sequence). The CDR3 covers 15 residues. Written as DNA, the CDR3 is TGCAGTGCCTCGAGGGGAAGGGTGAGCCAAGAGACCCAGTACTTC. Translating gives CSASRGRVSQETQYF.

The CDR3 sequence: CASPSLETQYF. The DNA of the CDR3 is TGTGCCAGCCCCTCGCTAGAGACCCAGTACTTC. The chain carries TRBV7-2 and TRBJ2-5; D uncertain. CDR3 length: 11 residues. V gave up 8 bases and J gave up 4 bases, with 8 bases separating them. Germline CDR1 reads SGHTA; CDR2 reads FQGNSA.

This clonotype has ten or more counts. This rearrangement joins TRBV20-1 to TRBJ2-7, with 7 bases that match TRBD2. V lost 5 bases, J lost 0 bases, and 7 bases stayed unmatched. The CDR3 totals 14 residues. Per germline, CDR1 DFQATT and CDR2 SNEGSKA (reference sequence). The CDR3 DNA sequence: TGCAGTGCTTACCTAGCGGAGGGCTCCTACGAGCAGTACTTC. This gives the protein CSAYLAEGSYEQYF.

The rearrangement links TRBV27 to TRBJ2-7; TRBD2 might be the D (5 bases). Germline values: CDR1 MNHEY, CDR2 SMNVEV (reference sequence). The V end was cut by 3 bases, the J end by 0 bases, with 18 bases between. The CDR3 length is 17 residues. The DNA of the CDR3 is TGTGCCAGCAGTTTGAGGGTTGGACTTCCAAACTCCTACGAGCAGTACTTC. The encoded protein is CASSLRVGLPNSYEQYF.